These T cell receptor beta chains were read from a single sample in a study of CD8 T cells in ankylosing spondylitis. Each CDR3 protein gets one entry after TCRdb re-called the 5' RACE reads with MiXCR. The sample yields about 750,000 distinct CDR3 sequences, 15% to 20% seen once. The specimen sequenced was blood, either unsorted or a sorted T cell fraction (not recorded which). These receptors originate from a male donor with ankylosing spondylitis. Both conserved end residues are part of each CDR3. The D gene is left open where the match is weak. Where a row states a size, it is once, few, many or the class of an expanded clone; other rows omit it.

TRBJ1-5	-	TRBV20-1	many	TGCAGTGCTCAAAAGGGCAATCAGCCCCAGCATTTT	CSAQKGNQPQHF
TRBJ1-1	TRBD1	TRBV12-3/TRBV12-4	few	TGTGCCAGCAGCCCCTTGACAGGGTGGAGCACTGAAGCTTTCTTT	CASSPLTGWSTEAFF
TRBJ2-7	TRBD2	TRBV10-3	few	TGTGCCATCAGCCCCGGGACTACCGACTACGAGCAGTACTTC	CAISPGTTDYEQYF
TRBJ1-1	-	TRBV5-1	few	TGCGCCAGCAGCTGGGACACCCTTGAGGACACTGAAGCTTTCTTT	CASSWDTLEDTEAFF
TRBJ2-7	TRBD2	TRBV12-3/TRBV12-4	few	TGTGCCAGCGGACTAGCGGGACCAACTACGGTCGAGCAGTACTTC	CASGLAGPTTVEQYF
TRBJ2-2	-	TRBV7-9	few	TGTGCCAGCAGCTTCTCATCACCGAACACCGGGGAGCTGTTTTTT	CASSFSSPNTGELFF
TRBJ2-7	TRBD2	TRBV19	few	TGTGCCAGTAGTATAAAGGGCGGGAGGGCAGCCTACGAGCAGTACTTC	CASSIKGGRAAYEQYF
TRBJ2-2	TRBD1	TRBV20-1	-	TGCAGTGCAAACCCGACAGGGGGTGTCGGGGAGCTGTTTTTT	CSANPTGGVGELFF
TRBJ2-4	-	TRBV13	-	TGTGCCAGCAGCGGCCGGACAGAAAACATTCAGTACTTC	CASSGRTENIQYF
TRBJ2-1	-	TRBV29-1	-	TGCAGCGCCCTCGACGGGAATGAGCAGTTCTTC	CSALDGNEQFF
TRBJ2-5	-	TRBV29-1	-	TGCAGCGTAGGTGGGACCAGTCCAGGGGAGACCCAGTACTTC	CSVGGTSPGETQYF
TRBJ1-5	-	TRBV30	-	TGTGCCTGGAGTGGAGGGAATCAGCCCCAGCATTTT	CAWSGGNQPQHF
TRBJ1-2	-	TRBV29-1	-	TGCAGCGCCACGGACGGGCCTAACTATGGCTACACCTTC	CSATDGPNYGYTF
TRBJ2-7	TRBD1	TRBV20-1	many	TGCAGTGCCTCTACCCCGGACAGGGCTTCCTACGAGCAGTACTTC	CSASTPDRASYEQYF
TRBJ2-2	-	TRBV20-1	few	TGCAGTGCTAGGAGCCCGGCCACCGGGGAGCTGTTTTTT	CSARSPATGELFF
TRBJ1-1	-	TRBV6-2/TRBV6-3	-	TGTGCCAGCAGTTACCCGAGCTCCCTCCAAGAGACTAAAGCTTTCTTT	CASSYPSSLQETKAFF
TRBJ2-7	-	TRBV15	few	TGTGCCACCAGCAGGGAAGCGAAGTACGAGCAGTACTTC	CATSREAKYEQYF
TRBJ2-3	TRBD2	TRBV9	once	TGTGCCAGCAGCTCAACCCAGCTAGCGGCTTCCACAGATACGCAGTATTTT	CASSSTQLAASTDTQYF
TRBJ2-2	TRBD2	TRBV18	-	TGTGCCAGCTCACCGCCGACTAGCGCGCAGCGAGGCACCGGGGAGCTGTTTTTT	CASSPPTSAQRGTGELFF
TRBJ2-1	-	TRBV3-1	once	TGTGCCAGCAGCCAAGTTCTAACTCTCACACACAATGAGCAGTTCTTC	CASSQVLTLTHNEQFF
TRBJ2-1	-	TRBV20-1	-	TGCAGTGCTAGATGGGTTGAAGAGCAGTTCTTC	CSARWVEEQFF
TRBJ2-7	-	TRBV28	few	TGTGCCAGCAGCCAACATAGCTCCTACGAGCAGTACTTC	CASSQHSSYEQYF
TRBJ2-1	TRBD2	TRBV3-1	-	TGTGCCAGCAGCCAAGATTTGGGTGCCGGGACTAGCGGGAGGGCCTCGGAGGAGCAGTTCTTC	CASSQDLGAGTSGRASEEQFF
TRBJ2-3	TRBD2	TRBV20-1	few	TGCAGTGCTAGAGCCCCACTCGGGACTAGCGGGAGGGATGGGAGCACAGATACGCAGTATTTT	CSARAPLGTSGRDGSTDTQYF
TRBJ2-1	TRBD2	TRBV9	few	TGTGCCAGCAGCGTAGGGACTAGCTCCTACAATGAGCAGTTCTTC	CASSVGTSSYNEQFF
TRBJ2-1	-	TRBV9	few	TGTGCCAGCAGCGCCCCCACGGGACTGCATGAGCAGTTCTTC	CASSAPTGLHEQFF
TRBJ2-3	-	TRBV6-1	-	TGTGCCAGCAGTGAAGTTGAGGGGCTCCGTGGTACGCAGTATTTT	CASSEVEGLRGTQYF
TRBJ1-6	-	TRBV7-8	once	TGTGCCAGCAGCTTAGCGTTTGTCGGTTCACCCCTCCACTTT	CASSLAFVGSPLHF
TRBJ1-2	TRBD1	TRBV9	few	TGTGCCAGCAGGGGGACAGGGTCAAGCTATGGCTACACCTTC	CASRGTGSSYGYTF
TRBJ2-1	TRBD2	TRBV7-6	-	TGTGCCAGCAGCTTAGCCGACTGGACTAGCTACAATGAGCAGTTCTTC	CASSLADWTSYNEQFF
TRBJ2-6	TRBD1	TRBV24-1	-	TGTGCCACCAGTGCCTATGACAGGGACGGCTACAGTGGGGCCAACGTCCTGACTTTC	CATSAYDRDGYSGANVLTF
TRBJ1-2	-	TRBV3-1	-	TGTGCCAGCAGCCAAGATCCAGGGCTCAACTATGGCTACACCTTC	CASSQDPGLNYGYTF
TRBJ2-7	TRBD1	TRBV28	few	TGTGCCAGCAGTTCATTTAGGACAGGGGAGAACTACGAGCAGTACTTC	CASSSFRTGENYEQYF
TRBJ1-5	-	TRBV5-6	-	TGTGCCAGCAGCTTATGGAGATCAGCTCGCCGCACCGGGAGTCAGCCCCAGCATTTT	CASSLWRSARRTGSQPQHF
TRBJ2-1	-	TRBV20-1	-	TGCAGTGCGCCGGCGAGCTCCTACAATGAGCAGTTCTTC	CSAPASSYNEQFF
TRBJ2-5	TRBD1	TRBV5-1	few	TGCGCCAGCAGCGCGGGACAGGGGTTCGATAGTACGGAGACCCAGTACTTC	CASSAGQGFDSTETQYF
TRBJ2-7	-	TRBV12-3/TRBV12-4	many	TGTGCCAGCAGCCTGGACTCGGTCTACGAGCAGTACTTC	CASSLDSVYEQYF
TRBJ2-5	TRBD2	TRBV7-9	few	TGTGCCAGCAGCATTAGCGGGGCGCAAGAGACCCAGTACTTC	CASSISGAQETQYF
TRBJ2-3	-	TRBV20-1	-	TGCAGCCCGACCCCGAGCACAGATACGCAGTATTTT	CSPTPSTDTQYF
TRBJ2-5	-	TRBV6-1	few	TGTGCCAGCAGCCCCACGCAGGGAATCCAAGAGACCCAGTACTTC	CASSPTQGIQETQYF
TRBJ1-1	-	TRBV6-6	once	TGTGCCAGCAACGACGGACCGGGCACTGAAGCTTTCTTT	CASNDGPGTEAFF
TRBJ1-1	-	TRBV7-2	-	TGTGCCAGCAGCTCACAGGGTAGGATCACTGAAGCTTTCTTT	CASSSQGRITEAFF
TRBJ2-7	TRBD2	TRBV4-2	few	TGTGCCAGCAGCCAAGGACTAGCGGGAGAGACCGAGCAGTACTTC	CASSQGLAGETEQYF
TRBJ2-1	-	TRBV29-1	few	TGCAGCGTTGCGTCTAGGATGGGGCACAATGAGCAGTTCTTC	CSVASRMGHNEQFF
TRBJ2-6	TRBD1	TRBV4-2	-	TGTGCCAGCAGCCCGGGACAGGAAACCTCTGGGGCCAACGTCCTGACTTTC	CASSPGQETSGANVLTF
TRBJ2-1	TRBD2	TRBV12-3/TRBV12-4	few	TGTGCCAGCAGTCCGACTAGCGGGAGAGTCACTGAGCAGTTCTTC	CASSPTSGRVTEQFF
TRBJ2-7	-	TRBV5-6	few	TGTGCCAGCAGCGCCGGGACATCCTCCTACGAGCAGTACTTC	CASSAGTSSYEQYF
TRBJ2-1	TRBD2	TRBV29-1	-	TGCAGCGTTGAAGGCTTCGAGACTAGCGGAGCCTACAATGAGCAGTTCTTC	CSVEGFETSGAYNEQFF
TRBJ2-1	TRBD2	TRBV5-5	-	TGTGCCAGCAGCTACCGTTTAGCGGGAGGGGACCTGGATGAGCAGTTCTTC	CASSYRLAGGDLDEQFF
TRBJ2-5	TRBD2	TRBV20-1	few	TGCAGTGCCCGACCCACTAGCGGGGGAGGGAAGACCCAGTACTTC	CSARPTSGGGKTQYF
TRBJ2-1	-	TRBV10-3	-	TGTGCCATCAGTGAGTATATAGCGGATTTGAACAATGAGCAGTTCTTC	CAISEYIADLNNEQFF
TRBJ2-1	TRBD2	TRBV5-1	-	TGCGCCAGCACGTCCCCGGGACTAGCGGAATACAATGAGCAGTTCTTC	CASTSPGLAEYNEQFF
TRBJ2-7	TRBD1	TRBV11-2	-	TGTGCCAGCAGCCCAACAGGGGACCGCGAGCAGTACTTC	CASSPTGDREQYF
TRBJ2-3	TRBD1	TRBV5-1	few	TGCGCCAGCAGCATTGGACAGGGGTGGTCAGATACGCAGTATTTT	CASSIGQGWSDTQYF